The 6 T cell receptor beta chains in this list originate from one sample, sequenced in a study of blood T cell repertoires in COVID-19. Sequencing was performed with immunoSEQ multiplex PCR; in TCRdb, only in-frame clones are kept and a portion is missing. Of about 280,000 clones in the sample, approximately 83% were seen once. The sample was peripheral blood. These receptors were taken from a woman in her 30s who had recovered from COVID-19.

The V call is TRBV4-1, the J call TRBJ2-7; the match to TRBD2 covers 16 bases. V gave up 4 bases and J gave up 6 bases; unmatched junction bases: 6. The CDR3 is 16 amino acids. CDR1 and CDR2 from the germline V gene are MGHRA and YSYEKL. CDR3 coding DNA: TGCGCCAGCAGCCGTGGGACTAGCGGGAGGGCGTCCGAGCAGTACTTC. Residues: CASSRGTSGRASEQYF.

The chain carries TRBV5-1 and TRBJ2-1; 9 bases line up with TRBD2. Germline lookup yields CDR1 SGHRS and CDR2 YFSETQ. The CDR3 runs 16 residues. J gave up 5 bases and V 0 bases, and 6 bases lay outside the gene matches. The CDR3 bases are TGCGCCAGCAGCTTGGCACGTGGCGGGAGGGACAATGAGCAGTTCTTC. This translates into CASSLARGGRDNEQFF.

The chain couples TRBV7-9 to TRBJ1-2; no definite D call. V lost 6 bases, J lost 6 bases, and 20 bases lay in between. The germline V gene has CDR1 SEHNR and CDR2 FQNEAQ (reference sequence). CDR3 length: 15 residues. The CDR3 sequence: CASRRSGRTLDGYTF. DNA for the CDR3: TGTGCCAGCAGGAGATCCGGGAGGACCTTGGATGGCTACACCTTC.

The chain recombines TRBV2 with TRBJ2-7, with 9 bases identical to TRBD1. The CDR3 is made up of 15 amino acids. Trimming removed 6 bases from V and 5 bases from J; junction bases left unmatched: 11. Germline V gene sequence: CDR1 SNHLY, CDR2 FYNNEI. The CDR3 region is CASSTPGQGTDEQYF. The CDR3 DNA reads TGTGCCAGCAGCACCCCCGGACAGGGGACTGACGAGCAGTACTTC.

V usage is TRBV25-1 and J usage is TRBJ2-2, with 7 bases that match TRBD1. CDR3 size: 14 residues. The V gene's germline CDR1 is MGHDK and CDR2 SYGVNS. V trimming: 4 bases; J trimming: 2 bases; junction bases outside the gene matches: 1. The CDR3 loop is CASSGQGNTGELFF. CDR3 DNA: TGTGCCAGCAGTGGACAGGGTAACACCGGGGAGCTGTTTTTT.

The V and J genes are TRBV5-6 and TRBJ1-6; a weak D match, TRBD1 (5 bases). The germline V gene has CDR1 SGHDT and CDR2 YYEEEE. V lost 0 bases, J lost 4 bases, and 8 bases lay in between. This CDR3 comprises 15 residues. The CDR3 sequence is CASSLGQLYNSPLHF. The DNA of the CDR3 is TGTGCCAGCAGCTTGGGACAGTTATATAATTCACCCCTCCACTTT.